The 19 T cell receptor beta chains presented below share a single source sample, sequenced in a study of technical replicates of blood from a few donors. The assay was immunoSEQ multiplex PCR, and TCRdb's table has in-frame clones only and misses some. The table shows around 85,000 clones, with 90% to 95% occurring only once. The specimen was T cells isolated from PBMCs. The source of these receptors is a human donor in good health.

V is TRBV27 and J is TRBJ2-2, with 7 bases fitting TRBD1. Germline CDR1 and CDR2: MNHEY and SMNVEV (reference sequence). V trimming: 5 bases; J trimming: 7 bases; junction bases outside the gene matches: 10. CDR3 length: 15 amino acids. CDR3 sequence reads: CASSRTYRGFGELFF. The CDR3 DNA reads as TGTGCCAGCAGTCGAACGTACAGGGGTTTCGGGGAGCTGTTTTTT.

V usage is TRBV5-1 and J usage is TRBJ2-5, with 8 bases lining up with TRBD1. The CDR3 has 18 residues. Trimming cost V 4 bases and J 3 bases; bases outside gene matches: 17. Per germline, CDR1 SGHRS and CDR2 YFSETQ. The CDR3 reads CASSLWTGSQGAKETQYF. DNA for the CDR3: TGCGCCAGCAGCCTTTGGACAGGGAGCCAAGGCGCGAAAGAGACCCAGTACTTC.

The J gene is TRBJ1-3, the V gene TRBV21-1; TRBD1 is taken as the D call from the table, unchecked against the DNA. TRBV21-1 is tagged as a pseudogene. CDR3 length equals 15 residues. CDR3 nucleotide sequence: TGTGCCAGCAGTCCCGAGGGGGCAAGAGGAAACACCATATATTTT. Residues: CASSPEGARGNTIYF.

The chain combines TRBV4-2 with TRBJ1-3; 9 bases match TRBD1. CDR1 and CDR2 from the germline V gene are LGHNA and YNFKEQ. The CDR3 is 19 residues long. V lost 6 bases to trimming and J lost 2 bases; unmatched junction nucleotides: 17. The CDR3 spells CASRNVFETGGAAGNTIYF. DNA for the CDR3: TGTGCCAGCAGGAATGTTTTTGAAACAGGGGGCGCAGCTGGAAACACCATATATTTT.

The J gene is TRBJ2-3, the V gene TRBV2; tentative D call: TRBD2 (6 bases). The CDR3 spans 15 residues. CDR1 is SNHLY, CDR2 FYNNEI, per germline. V gave up 3 bases and J gave up 1 base, with 11 bases separating them. The DNA for the CDR3 is TGTGCCAGCAGTGATGGACTAACCCGCACAGATACGCAGTATTTT. Translation gives CASSDGLTRTDTQYF.

The chain links TRBV5-1 to TRBJ1-2, with 11 bases fitting TRBD1. The length of the CDR3 is 15 residues. The germline CDR1 and CDR2 sequences are SGHRS and YFSETQ. The J segment lost 5 bases and the V segment lost 4 bases, leaving 7 bases of the junction unmatched. CDR3 sequence (DNA): TGCGCCAGCAGCGGGGGGACAGGGGGTTATTATGGCTACACCTTC. It encodes CASSGGTGGYYGYTF.

This sequence joins TRBV6-1 and TRBJ1-2; TRBD1 matches at 8 bases. The junction had 2 bases not matched to a gene; V was cut back by 1 base and J by 4 bases. The CDR3 covers 14 residues. Germline-derived CDR1 and CDR2 are MNHNS and SASEGT. In nucleotides, the CDR3 is TGTGCCAGCAGTGAAGGGGGACAGGTCTATGGCTACACCTTC. Translation: CASSEGGQVYGYTF.

The rearrangement joins TRBV5-4 to TRBJ1-3, with a weak D call TRBD1 (5 bases). The CDR3 length is 15 residues. The germline V gene encodes CDR1 SGHNT and CDR2 YYREEE (reference sequence). With 3 bases removed from V and 0 bases from J, the gap between germline ends came to 10 bases. The CDR3 coding sequence is TGTGCCAGCAGCTCCCCGACAGACTCTGGAAACACCATATATTTT. Translating it yields CASSSPTDSGNTIYF. The whole variable domain, remainder taken from reference TRBV5-4 and TRBJ1-3, is ETGVTQSPTHLIKTRGQQVTLRCSSQSGHNTVSWYQQALGQGPQFIFQYYREEENGRGNFPPRFSGLQFPNYSSELNVNALELDDSALYLCASSSPTDSGNTIYFGEGSWLTVV.

The count of this clone is one. The rearrangement joins TRBV2 to TRBJ2-5; 9 bases are a match to TRBD2. After removal of 6 bases from V and 5 bases from J, the junction contained 7 bases not matched to a gene. The germline V gene has CDR1 SNHLY and CDR2 FYNNEI. The CDR3 extends over 14 amino acids. In nucleotides, the CDR3 is TGTGCCAGCAGCGATATGACTAGCGGCGAGACCCAGTACTTC. Residues: CASSDMTSGETQYF.

J is TRBJ2-7 and V is TRBV7-9; 8 bases agree with TRBD1. The CDR3 is made up of 16 amino acids. The J segment lost 2 bases and the V segment lost 6 bases, leaving 12 bases of the junction unmatched. Per the germline V gene, CDR1 is SEHNR and CDR2 is FQNEAQ (reference sequence). The CDR3 DNA is TGTGCCAGCAGGGGGACAGGCGCTAAGAGGGCCTACGAGCAGTACTTC. Protein sequence: CASRGTGAKRAYEQYF.

The V call is TRBV10-3, the J call TRBJ1-6; D is perhaps TRBD1 (6 bases). This CDR3 is 13 amino acids long. Germline V gives CDR1 ENHRY, CDR2 SYGVKD. With 7 bases removed from V and 9 bases from J, the gap between germline ends came to 13 bases. In nucleotides, the CDR3 is TGTGCCATCACCGAGACGGACAGTTCACCCCTCCACTTT. This codes for CAITETDSSPLHF.

The gene calls are TRBV4-2 and TRBJ2-3; 14 bases map to TRBD2. The length of the CDR3 is 20 residues. V lost 4 bases, J lost 3 bases, and 15 bases stayed unmatched. CDR1 and CDR2 from the germline V gene are LGHNA and YNFKEQ. In nucleotides, the CDR3 is TGTGCCAGCAGCCGATTCCCCGGGACTAGCGGGAGAGTACGGACAGATACGCAGTATTTT. It codes for CASSRFPGTSGRVRTDTQYF.

This clone appeared a single time. The chain combines TRBV5-1 with TRBJ2-7; 14 positions match TRBD2. The CDR3 totals 17 residues. V lost 3 bases, J lost 1 base, and 6 bases stayed unmatched. Per germline, CDR1 SGHRS and CDR2 YFSETQ. CDR3 coding DNA: TGCGCCAGCAGCTCAATGGGACTAGCGGGAGATTCCTACGAGCAGTACTTC. It encodes CASSSMGLAGDSYEQYF.

The chain employs TRBV2 and TRBJ2-4; 10 bases match TRBD1. Germline V gives CDR1 SNHLY, CDR2 FYNNEI. This CDR3 region has 14 residues. Unmatched junction bases numbered 5, after V lost 8 bases and J lost 4 bases. Written as DNA, the CDR3 is TGTGCCAGCTGGGAGGACAGGGGGAAAAACATTCAGTACTTC. It encodes CASWEDRGKNIQYF.

This chain uses TRBV20-1 with TRBJ2-7, with D tentatively TRBD1 (5 bases). Germline lookup yields CDR1 DFQATT and CDR2 SNEGSKA (reference sequence). Trimming left V 6 bases short and J 7 bases short, with 13 bases between. The CDR3 contains 11 residues. The CDR3 DNA reads TGCAGTGCCTCCGGCAGGGAAGAGCAGTACTTC. Translated, it gives CSASGREEQYF.

This rearrangement joins TRBV5-1 to TRBJ1-3, with D unresolved. From germline, CDR1 is SGHRS and CDR2 YFSETQ. CDR3 size: 14 residues. The V gene lost 0 bases and the J gene lost 4 bases, with 8 bases spanning the gap. The CDR3 sequence: CASSLAGRGNTIYF. The CDR3 DNA reads TGCGCCAGCAGCTTGGCCGGGAGAGGAAACACCATATATTTT.

The V call is TRBV5-1, the J call TRBJ2-7; TRBD1 matches 7 bases. This CDR3 is 12 amino acids long. The J segment lost 5 bases and the V segment lost 3 bases, leaving 2 bases of the junction unmatched. Per germline, CDR1 SGHRS and CDR2 YFSETQ. CDR3 loop: CASSWTGDEQYF. The DNA of the CDR3 is TGCGCCAGCAGCTGGACAGGCGACGAGCAGTACTTC.

The chain joins TRBV7-9 to TRBJ2-7; D unresolved. The CDR3 covers 12 residues. Germline CDR1 is SEHNR and CDR2 is FQNEAQ (reference sequence). The V and J ends lost 4 bases and 3 bases respectively, with 7 bases between them. The CDR3 region has the DNA TGTGCCAGCAGCTCCCGGAGCTACGAGCAGTACTTC. It encodes CASSSRSYEQYF.

The chain uses TRBV21-1 and TRBJ2-7; the DNA was not used to check the table's D call, TRBD1. TRBV21-1 is recorded as a pseudogene. The CDR3 contains 13 residues. The CDR3: CASSTGRYYEQYF. For the CDR3, the DNA is TGTGCCAGCAGCACAGGCCGGTACTACGAGCAGTACTTC.